The present T cell receptor beta chain was sequenced within a study of early T cells in non-severe SARS-CoV-2 infection. TCRdb used MiXCR to reprocess the 5' RACE reads, holding one entry per CDR3 protein. The profile shows about 69,000 distinct CDR3 sequences, 10% to 15% of them singletons. Trimming pared 4 bases from V and 11 bases from J, leaving 18 bases between. This CDR3 is built from 13 residues. Germline V CDR1 and CDR2: SQVTM, ANQGSEA. The specimen sequenced was whole blood. This clonotype was sampled from an adult who was a healthcare worker with PCR-confirmed SARS-CoV-2 infection or an uninfected control (not recorded which). J is TRBJ2-4 and V is TRBV29-1; perhaps TRBD1 as D (5 bases). CDR3 in amino acids: CSVAVQTGAFQYF. CDR3 coding DNA: TGCAGCGTTGCAGTTCAAACTGGGGCGTTTCAGTACTTC.